This TCR beta chain emerged from a study of T cells after yellow fever vaccination. It was through 5'RACE template switching that TCR cDNA was made, with a universal primer site and UMIs added. TCRdb reprocessed the 5' RACE reads with MiXCR, giving one entry per CDR3 protein. This table holds 250,000 to 350,000 distinct CDR3 sequences, approximately 10% found once. The V gene lost 0 bases and the J gene lost 4 bases, with 6 bases spanning the gap. The CDR3 has 14 amino acids. The germline V gene encodes CDR1 SEHNR and CDR2 FQNEAQ (reference sequence). The specimen was CD4+ T cells sorted from PBMCs, collected 5 days after the yellow fever booster vaccination. This TCR came from a man aged 18 to 30 who received the YFV17D yellow fever vaccine. The chain has TRBV7-9 and TRBJ1-4; D call uncertain. CDR3 bases: TGTGCCAGCAGCTTAGCGGGGAGTAATGAAAAACTGTTTTTT. Protein product: CASSLAGSNEKLFF.